Listed here are 32 T cell receptor beta chains from one sample, sequenced in a study of T cells in Graves' hyperthyroidism and ophthalmopathy. The CDR3 regions of TCR beta were amplified from RNA transcripts. During a first-round RT-PCR of the TCR CDR3, the HTBI primer set was used. TCRdb itself ran the multiplex PCR reads through MiXCR, one entry per CDR3 protein. The repertoire holds 300,000 to 450,000 distinct CDR3 sequences, with about 15% as singletons. Sequencing was carried out using blood. Receptors were obtained from a woman in her sixties with Graves' hyperthyroidism.

This clonotype has at least ten counts. The V and J genes are TRBV20-1 and TRBJ2-7, with TRBD1 identical over 11 bases. The CDR3 sequence is 14 residues long. V gave up 3 bases and J gave up 4 bases; unmatched junction bases: 5. Germline values: CDR1 DFQATT, CDR2 SNEGSKA (reference sequence). The CDR3 loop reads CSARAGTGGYEQYF. The CDR3 DNA reads TGCAGTGCTAGGGCCGGGACAGGGGGGTACGAGCAGTACTTC.

This clonotype showed up just a few times. The rearrangement joins TRBV18 to TRBJ1-1; 9 positions match TRBD1. The CDR3 runs to 19 residues. V was pared by 1 base and J by 2 bases, with 14 bases of the junction left unmatched. Germline-derived CDR1 and CDR2 are KGHSH and LQKENI. In nucleotides, the CDR3 is TGTGCCAGCTCACCACGAAACAGGGGGCCAGCCCAAGGCAACACTGAAGCTTTCTTT. As protein: CASSPRNRGPAQGNTEAFF. Variable domain in full (rest from reference TRBV18 and TRBJ1-1): NAGVMQNPRHLVRRRGQEARLRCSPMKGHSHVYWYRQLPEEGLKFMVYLQKENIIDESGMPKERFSAEFPKEGPSILRIQQVVRGDSAAYFCASSPRNRGPAQGNTEAFFGQGTRLTVV.

V and J are TRBV30 and TRBJ2-1, with D possibly TRBD1 on 5 matching bases. Trimming shortened V by 4 bases and J by 9 bases, and 16 bases separated the two germline ends. The germline gives CDR1 GTSNPN, CDR2 SVGIG (reference sequence). The length of the CDR3 is 13 residues. Here the CDR3 reads CAWIPRNQGEQFF. CDR3 nucleotide sequence: TGTGCCTGGATCCCCCGTAACCAGGGTGAGCAGTTCTTC. Drawing the rest from reference TRBV30 and TRBJ2-1, the complete variable domain is SQTIHQWPATLVQPVGSPLSLECTVEGTSNPNLYWYRQAAGRGLQLLFYSVGIGQISSEVPQNLSASRPQDRQFILSSKKLLLSDSGFYLCAWIPRNQGEQFFGPGTRLTVL.

This clonotype came up many times. The chain carries TRBV12-3 or TRBV12-4 and TRBJ2-5, with D unclear. The CDR3 loop spans 12 amino acids. V shed 8 bases and J shed 13 bases, with 20 bases lying between them. The DNA for the CDR3 is TGTGCCAGCGGCCCCTTACTGGACGGGTTGTACTTC. Its translation: CASGPLLDGLYF.

This clonotype was counted ten times or more. The V and J genes are TRBV5-1 and TRBJ2-1; 12 bases map to TRBD1. J was trimmed by 7 bases and V by 4 bases; bases with no gene match: 9. CDR1 is SGHRS, CDR2 YFSETQ, per germline. The CDR3 is made up of 16 amino acids. The CDR3 nucleotides read TGCGCCAGCAGCCCGGGGACAGGGGGCGCGGTTAATGAGCAGTTCTTC. This gives the protein CASSPGTGGAVNEQFF.

This clonotype was seen only a few times. The chain employs TRBV12-3 or TRBV12-4 and TRBJ1-5; no reliable D call. Trimming removed 6 bases at V and 10 bases at J, with 16 bases between. This CDR3 is built from 13 residues. CDR3 loop: CASRTGKHLPQHF. The CDR3 DNA sequence: TGTGCCAGCAGAACCGGGAAGCATTTACCCCAGCATTTT.

This clonotype was counted between two and nine times. This sequence joins TRBV25-1 and TRBJ2-7; D call uncertain. V was trimmed by 4 bases and J by 2 bases, leaving 15 bases between them. This CDR3 is 15 amino acids long. Germline V CDR1 and CDR2: MGHDK, SYGVNS. DNA for the CDR3: TGTGCCAGCAGTGCGCCTGCACAAGGAACCTACGAGCAGTACTTC. This codes for CASSAPAQGTYEQYF.

This clonotype came up many times. The chain is built from TRBV29-1 and TRBJ2-1, with TRBD2 matching 10 bases. This CDR3 has 16 residues. The V segment lost 0 bases and the J segment 7 bases; nucleotides outside the gene matches: 9. The V gene's germline CDR1 is SQVTM and CDR2 ANQGSEA. The CDR3 coding sequence is TGCAGCGTTGAAGATGGGGCTAGCGGGAGAGGAAATGAGCAGTTCTTC. Residues: CSVEDGASGRGNEQFF.

The chain couples TRBV9 to TRBJ1-3; D call uncertain. CDR1 is SGDLS, CDR2 YYNGEE, per germline. V was cut by 0 bases and J by 4 bases, with 8 bases left in between. The CDR3 is 14 amino acids. The CDR3 reads CASSVVGEGNTIYF. The CDR3 region has the DNA TGTGCCAGCAGCGTAGTGGGTGAAGGAAACACCATATATTTT.

This clonotype was seen many times. The CDR3 region has the DNA TGTGCCAGCTCAGACGAAGGGGGCTTGACTGAAGCTTTCTTT. Its protein product is CASSDEGGLTEAFF. The V call is TRBV18, the J call TRBJ1-1, with TRBD1 identical over 7 bases. Germline CDR1 KGHSH, CDR2 LQKENI. The CDR3 loop spans 14 amino acids. Trimming cost V 5 bases and J 5 bases; bases outside gene matches: 8. The full variable domain, with the rest looked up from reference TRBV18 and TRBJ1-1, is NAGVMQNPRHLVRRRGQEARLRCSPMKGHSHVYWYRQLPEEGLKFMVYLQKENIIDESGMPKERFSAEFPKEGPSILRIQQVVRGDSAAYFCASSDEGGLTEAFFGQGTRLTVV.

This chain uses TRBV27 with TRBJ1-2; TRBD1 matches 8 bases. Germline trimming cut 3 bases from V and 7 bases from J; bases unmatched to any gene: 4. The CDR3 runs 13 residues. Per the germline V gene, CDR1 is MNHEY and CDR2 is SMNVEV (reference sequence). Written as DNA, the CDR3 is TGTGCCAGCAGTTTGGACAGGGAGGGTGGCTACACCTTC. It yields the protein CASSLDREGGYTF.

This clonotype was detected ten times or more. The chain couples TRBV11-2 to TRBJ1-5; D is uncertain. The germline V gene encodes CDR1 SGHAT and CDR2 FQNNGV. The CDR3 loop spans 12 amino acids. Trimming shortened V by 4 bases and J by 3 bases, and 4 bases separated the two germline ends. In DNA, the CDR3 is TGTGCCAGCAGCTATCCCAATCAGCCCCAGCATTTT. It codes for CASSYPNQPQHF.

This clonotype was observed many times. This chain uses TRBV2 with TRBJ2-1, with 7 nucleotides matching TRBD2. V lost 4 bases, J lost 8 bases, and 14 bases stayed unmatched. The CDR3 length is 16 residues. Germline values: CDR1 SNHLY, CDR2 FYNNEI. The CDR3 region is CASSGVFPGLLDEQFF. The CDR3, as DNA: TGTGCCAGCAGTGGAGTGTTTCCGGGACTACTCGATGAGCAGTTCTTC. The complete variable domain, with remaining parts taken from reference TRBV2 and TRBJ2-1, reads EPEVTQTPSHQVTQMGQEVILRCVPISNHLYFYWYRQILGQKVEFLVSFYNNEISEKSEIFDDQFSVERPDGSNFTLKIRSTKLEDSAMYFCASSGVFPGLLDEQFFGPGTRLTVL.

This clonotype was detected only a few times. The rearrangement links TRBV19 to TRBJ1-2, with TRBD1 as a possible D gene (5 bases). The CDR3 covers 15 residues. From germline, CDR1 is LNHDA and CDR2 SQIVND (reference sequence). The V end lost 3 bases, the J end lost 2 bases, and 13 bases lay between the germline ends. The CDR3 sequence is CASSIGRGLNYGYTF. In DNA, the CDR3 is TGTGCCAGTAGTATCGGTAGGGGCCTGAACTATGGCTACACCTTC.

This rearrangement joins TRBV18 to TRBJ1-1; D is undetermined. The CDR3 is 15 amino acids. Per the germline V gene, CDR1 is KGHSH and CDR2 is LQKENI. V was cut by 8 bases and J by 0 bases, with 16 bases left in between. The CDR3 DNA follows: TGTGCCAGCAGCCGGAGGGCCGTGGTGAACACTGAAGCTTTCTTT. Translating it yields CASSRRAVVNTEAFF.

This chain joins TRBV5-5 and TRBJ2-3; 7 nucleotides match TRBD2. The CDR3 runs 16 residues. Germline V gene lookup returns CDR1 SGHKS and CDR2 YYEKEE (reference sequence). The V gene end was trimmed by 10 bases and the J gene end by 0 bases; junction bases not matched to a gene: 14. The CDR3 sequence is CAGRGGFGGSTDTQYF. CDR3 coding DNA: TGTGCCGGCCGTGGGGGTTTCGGGGGGAGCACAGATACGCAGTATTTT.

This clonotype was counted at least ten times. The rearrangement links TRBV6-6 to TRBJ1-5, with D tentatively TRBD1 (6 bases). The germline V gene encodes CDR1 MNHNY and CDR2 SVGAGI (reference sequence). Trimming removed 2 bases at V and 11 bases at J, with 16 bases between. This CDR3 has 14 residues. The CDR3 DNA sequence: TGTGCCAGCAGTTACGACAGGCTGGTTCGGACCCAGCATTTT. This gives the protein CASSYDRLVRTQHF.

This clonotype has just a few counts. The rearrangement uses TRBV7-9 and TRBJ2-1; weak D call: TRBD2 (6 bases). CDR3 length: 16 amino acids. Germline values: CDR1 SEHNR, CDR2 FQNEAQ (reference sequence). V was cut by 1 base and J by 10 bases, with 20 bases left in between. The CDR3 sequence: CASSLGGGLGRREQFF. The CDR3 DNA follows: TGTGCCAGCAGCTTAGGCGGTGGCTTAGGGAGGAGGGAGCAGTTCTTC.

In its sample, this clonotype was seen many times. This sequence joins TRBV2 and TRBJ2-2, with 10 bases fitting TRBD2. The CDR3 length is 17 residues. Germline CDR1 reads SNHLY; CDR2 reads FYNNEI. After removal of 6 bases from V and 0 bases from J, the junction contained 7 bases not matched to a gene. Here the CDR3 reads CASRRGAGGANTGELFF. The CDR3, as DNA: TGTGCCAGCAGAAGGGGAGCGGGAGGGGCGAACACCGGGGAGCTGTTTTTT.

This clonotype has a count of ten or more. This chain joins TRBV28 and TRBJ2-4, with TRBD1 matching over 9 bases. This CDR3 is 19 amino acids long. Trimming took 2 bases from V and 1 from J; bases not matched to a gene: 12. CDR1 MDHEN and CDR2 SYDVKM come from the germline V gene. CDR3 sequence reads: CASSLSIRYRGLAKNIQYF. The CDR3 DNA sequence: TGTGCCAGCAGTTTAAGCATCCGGTACAGGGGGCTGGCCAAAAACATTCAGTACTTC.

On this clonotype itself: A much larger clone lies a single base off, so this may be a read error. The rearrangement uses TRBV6-5 and TRBJ2-7, with D hard to call. The CDR3 sequence is 15 residues long. CDR1 and CDR2 from the germline V gene are MNHEY and SVGAGI. Between the trimmed V and J ends, which lost 2 bases and 2 bases, there was a span of 13 bases. The DNA of the CDR3 is TGTGCCAGCAGTTACCCTGGCTACCAACCCTACGAGCAGTACTTC. This gives the protein CASSYPGYQPYEQYF.

This clonotype turned up a few times. A clone one base away is much larger, so this may be a read error. The chain is built from TRBV11-2 and TRBJ2-3; D possibly corresponds to TRBD2 (5 bases). V lost 7 bases and J 6 bases, leaving 17 bases between the germline ends. Germline V CDR1 and CDR2: SGHAT, FQNNGV. The CDR3 length is 14 residues. CDR3 DNA: TGTGCCAGCACCACCCCCCGCCCGGGGGATACGCAGTATTTT. Translated: CASTTPRPGDTQYF.

This clonotype was observed at least ten times. The chain carries TRBV18 and TRBJ2-1; 7 nucleotides align to TRBD2. The V gene end was trimmed by 5 bases and the J gene end by 5 bases; junction bases not matched to a gene: 3. CDR3 length: 13 residues. The V gene's germline CDR1 is KGHSH and CDR2 LQKENI. DNA of the CDR3: TGTGCCAGCTCATCCGGGACTAACAATGAGCAGTTCTTC. This translates into CASSSGTNNEQFF.

This clonotype has a count of ten or more. The V gene is TRBV7-2, the J gene TRBJ1-5; no clear D. Germline-derived CDR1 and CDR2 are SGHTA and FQGNSA. The CDR3 loop spans 15 amino acids. Trimming pared 4 bases from V and 0 bases from J, leaving 10 bases between. CDR3 protein: CASSSAGVSNQPQHF. CDR3 nucleotides: TGTGCCAGCAGCTCGGCAGGAGTTAGCAATCAGCCCCAGCATTTT.

The chain couples TRBV12-3 or TRBV12-4 to TRBJ2-7, with D maybe TRBD1 (5 bases). The V end lost 6 bases, the J end lost 5 bases, and 14 bases lay between the germline ends. The CDR3 spans 13 residues. CDR3 in amino acids: CASSRQGRHEQYF. Written as DNA, the CDR3 is TGTGCCAGCAGCCGTCAGGGTCGGCACGAGCAGTACTTC.

For the CDR3, the DNA is TGCGCCAGCAGTGAAAGTTTCGACACCGGGGAGCTGTTTTTT. Its translation is CASSESFDTGELFF. The chain recombines TRBV10-1 with TRBJ2-2, with D unclear. V lost 3 bases and J lost 3, with 8 bases in between. This CDR3 is 14 amino acids long. The germline gives CDR1 WNHNN, CDR2 SYGVQD (reference sequence).

This clonotype was detected ten times or more. This chain joins TRBV6-5 and TRBJ2-7; D perhaps matches TRBD2 (6 bases). V was shortened by 0 bases and J by 6 bases, with 15 bases between the two germline ends. Germline V gene sequence: CDR1 MNHEY, CDR2 SVGAGI. CDR3 length: 15 residues. The CDR3 DNA follows: TGTGCCAGCAGTTACTCCAATCGGGGGACCCTCGAGCAGTACTTC. This translates into CASSYSNRGTLEQYF.

Notes on this clonotype: A single base separates this from a much larger clone, so it may be a read error. The rearrangement links TRBV27 to TRBJ1-1; TRBD1 might be the D (5 bases). This CDR3 contains 14 residues. Germline V gene sequence: CDR1 MNHEY, CDR2 SMNVEV (reference sequence). Trimming took 6 bases from V and 1 from J, leaving 12 bases between them. The CDR3 region has the DNA TGTGCCAGCAGCCCTGGGGCATCGAACACTGAAGCTTTCTTT. Protein product: CASSPGASNTEAFF.

Many counts were recorded for this clonotype. The chain couples TRBV14 to TRBJ2-3; the match to TRBD1 covers 9 bases. Germline CDR1 reads SGHDN; CDR2 reads FVKESK. The CDR3 runs 15 residues. V trimming: 3 bases; J trimming: 1 base; junction bases outside the gene matches: 2. In DNA, the CDR3 is TGTGCCAGCAGCCACTGGACAGGGGGCACAGATACGCAGTATTTT. As protein: CASSHWTGGTDTQYF.

This clonotype has more than one count but fewer than ten. V is TRBV15 and J is TRBJ2-7, with D perhaps TRBD1 (6 bases). V dropped 0 bases and J dropped 2 bases, with 17 bases sitting between them. The V gene's germline CDR1 is LNHNV and CDR2 YYDKDF (reference sequence). CDR3 length equals 17 residues. The CDR3 DNA sequence: TGTGCCACCAGCAGAGATCTGGCAGGGGAGATGACCTACGAGCAGTACTTC. Translated: CATSRDLAGEMTYEQYF.

This clonotype has a handful of counts. This chain joins TRBV6-1 and TRBJ1-2; tentative D call: TRBD1 (6 bases). The length of the CDR3 is 13 residues. Trimming removed 7 bases from V and 4 bases from J, with 13 bases in between. CDR1 and CDR2 (germline): MNHNS, SASEGT. CDR3 amino acids: CASTRGRGYGYTF. In DNA, the CDR3 is TGTGCCAGCACGCGGGGGCGCGGCTATGGCTACACCTTC.

This clonotype was recorded at least ten times. The rearrangement joins TRBV18 to TRBJ2-1, with 9 bases matching TRBD2. There are 16 residues in the CDR3. Looked up from germline, CDR1 is KGHSH and CDR2 is LQKENI. With 0 bases clipped from V and 7 bases from J, the junction kept 7 bases outside the gene matches. The DNA of the CDR3 is TGTGCCAGCTCACCACCGGTTGCGGGGGGGAGGAATGAGCAGTTCTTC. This translates into CASSPPVAGGRNEQFF.